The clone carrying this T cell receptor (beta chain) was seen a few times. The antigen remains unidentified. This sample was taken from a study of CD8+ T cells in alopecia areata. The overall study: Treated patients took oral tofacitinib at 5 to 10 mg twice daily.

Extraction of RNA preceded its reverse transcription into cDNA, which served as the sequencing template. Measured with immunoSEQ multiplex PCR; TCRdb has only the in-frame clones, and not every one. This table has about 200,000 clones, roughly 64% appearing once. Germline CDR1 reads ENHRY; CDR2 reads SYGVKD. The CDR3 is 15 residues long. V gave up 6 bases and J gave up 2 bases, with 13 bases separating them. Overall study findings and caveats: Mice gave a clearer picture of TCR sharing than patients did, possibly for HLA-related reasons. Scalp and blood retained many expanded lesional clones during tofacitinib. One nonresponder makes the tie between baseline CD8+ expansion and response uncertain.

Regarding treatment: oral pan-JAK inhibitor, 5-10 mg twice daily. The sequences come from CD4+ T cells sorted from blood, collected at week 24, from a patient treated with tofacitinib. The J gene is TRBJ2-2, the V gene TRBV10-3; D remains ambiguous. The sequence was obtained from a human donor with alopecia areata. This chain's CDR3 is CAIRPGPANTGELFF. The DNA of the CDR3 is TGTGCCATCAGACCGGGCCCTGCTAACACCGGGGAGCTGTTTTTT.